One sample yielded the 15 T cell receptor beta chains listed below, sequenced in a study of T-cell reconstitution after alpha-beta-depleted transplantation in children. Preparing the TCRbeta library involved the use of unique molecular identifiers. TCRdb called the PCR reads again in MiXCR, with one record for every CDR3 protein. In the table there are 600,000 to 700,000 distinct CDR3 sequences, approximately 16% of which are singletons. Here the sequenced sample was PBMCs from the stem cell graft donor, taken from the stem cell graft. The source is a human donor who donated a stem cell graft to a child with acute myeloid leukemia.

This clonotype was recorded a few times. V gene TRBV20-1 combines with J gene TRBJ2-3; D gene uncertain. The V and J ends lost 0 bases and 3 bases respectively, with 10 bases between them. CDR3 length: 14 residues. Germline V CDR1 and CDR2: DFQATT, SNEGSKA (reference sequence). CDR3 amino acids: CSARDRLLTDTQYF. CDR3 nucleotides: TGCAGTGCTAGAGATCGTCTGTTGACAGATACGCAGTATTTT.

At least ten counts were recorded for this clonotype. The chain combines TRBV25-1 with TRBJ2-7; D is possibly TRBD1 (6 bases). V dropped 4 bases and J dropped 3 bases, with 10 bases sitting between them. Germline V gene lookup returns CDR1 MGHDK and CDR2 SYGVNS. This CDR3 region has 13 residues. CDR3 coding DNA: TGTGCCAGCAGTGGGGGCAGGGGCTACGAGCAGTACTTC. Residues: CASSGGRGYEQYF.

V usage is TRBV7-2 and J usage is TRBJ2-5; 12 nucleotides match TRBD2. The trim removed 5 bases at V and 6 bases at J, leaving 7 bases unmatched. Germline V lookup: CDR1 SGHTA, CDR2 FQGNSA. This CDR3 region has 15 residues. The CDR3 is CASSPSGGALQTQYF. In DNA form, the CDR3 reads TGTGCCAGCAGCCCTAGCGGGGGGGCGTTGCAGACCCAGTACTTC.

V usage is TRBV12-5 and J usage is TRBJ1-5; weak D call: TRBD1 (6 bases). CDR3 length: 15 residues. Looked up from germline, CDR1 is LGHNT and CDR2 is FRNRAP. Between the trimmed V and J ends, which lost 1 base and 7 bases, there was a span of 14 bases. The CDR3 protein is CASGLASTGFQPQHF. CDR3 nucleotides: TGTGCTAGTGGTTTGGCCAGCACAGGGTTCCAGCCCCAGCATTTT.

V is TRBV12-3 or TRBV12-4 and J is TRBJ1-2; D is uncertain. The CDR3 contains 15 residues. The germline V and J ends were trimmed by 3 bases and 0 bases, with 11 bases remaining between them. The DNA for the CDR3 is TGTGCCAGCAGTTTTGGTGCCGGTACTAACTATGGCTACACCTTC. Its translation: CASSFGAGTNYGYTF.

This clonotype has a count of ten or more. The chain combines TRBV20-1 with TRBJ2-5; 8 bases map to TRBD2. Germline V gene lookup returns CDR1 DFQATT and CDR2 SNEGSKA (reference sequence). The V and J ends lost 2 bases and 7 bases, in that order; junction bases with no gene match: 15. This CDR3 is 16 amino acids long. CDR3 DNA: TGCAGTGCTAGACCTCGGGATAGCGGGGACGTCGGGACCCAGTACTTC. Translating it yields CSARPRDSGDVGTQYF.

This clonotype was detected ten times or more. The genes are TRBV20-1 and TRBJ2-5; 8 nucleotides align to TRBD1. This CDR3 comprises 13 residues. The germline V gene encodes CDR1 DFQATT and CDR2 SNEGSKA (reference sequence). V was clipped by 6 bases and J by 5 bases; unmatched bases: 8. The CDR3 region is CSARGPKGETQYF. CDR3 nucleotide sequence: TGCAGTGCCAGGGGGCCAAAGGGGGAGACCCAGTACTTC.

This clonotype came up many times. The V and J genes are TRBV5-1 and TRBJ1-2; D remains ambiguous. This CDR3 has 15 amino acids. Per germline, CDR1 SGHRS and CDR2 YFSETQ. V gave up 2 bases and J gave up 1 base, with 12 bases separating them. The CDR3 coding sequence is TGCGCCAGCAGCTTACGGGGATATGATAACTATGGCTACACCTTC. Its translation: CASSLRGYDNYGYTF.

This chain links TRBV12-3 or TRBV12-4 with TRBJ2-5, with D hard to call. The CDR3 contains 13 residues. Between the trimmed V and J ends, which lost 4 bases and 3 bases, there was a span of 9 bases. CDR3 sequence reads: CASSSPLKETQYF. For the CDR3, the DNA is TGTGCCAGCAGTTCCCCCCTCAAAGAGACCCAGTACTTC.

This clonotype was recorded at least ten times. The chain couples TRBV20-1 to TRBJ2-7, with D unresolved. Germline loops: CDR1 DFQATT, CDR2 SNEGSKA (reference sequence). CDR3 length: 11 residues. The ends were cut back, 1 base at V and 3 bases at J, with 4 bases in the middle. The CDR3 region has the DNA TGCAGTGCTAGAGCCAGCTACGAGCAGTACTTC. Protein: CSARASYEQYF.

This clonotype was observed at least ten times. The chain is built from TRBV11-2 and TRBJ2-2; 11 bases are a match to TRBD2. Per germline, CDR1 SGHAT and CDR2 FQNNGV. CDR3 length: 17 residues. With V trimmed by 6 bases and J by 7 bases, 13 bases remained unmatched. The CDR3 here is CASSSPSGLAVYGELFF. For the CDR3, the DNA is TGTGCCAGCAGTTCTCCGTCGGGACTAGCGGTCTACGGGGAGCTGTTTTTT.

The J gene is TRBJ1-1, the V gene TRBV7-9; possibly TRBD1 for D (5 bases). The V gene's germline CDR1 is SEHNR and CDR2 FQNEAQ (reference sequence). The CDR3 is 13 residues long. V was clipped by 6 bases and J by 5 bases, with 13 bases between them. The CDR3 bases are TGTGCCAGCAGAGATGGGGCTGGGACTGAAGCTTTCTTT. It is translated as CASRDGAGTEAFF.

The rearrangement joins TRBV7-6 to TRBJ2-1, with 10 positions matching TRBD2. The ends lost 4 bases at V and 6 bases at J; junction bases unmatched: 6. CDR3 length: 15 amino acids. Per the germline V gene, CDR1 is SGHVS and CDR2 is FNYEAQ. As DNA, the CDR3 is TGTGCCAGCAGCTCGGCCCAGCGGGGGGGCAATGAGCAGTTCTTC. Its translation is CASSSAQRGGNEQFF.

This clonotype was detected ten times or more. Here the CDR3 reads CSASWTEAYGYTF. The CDR3 region has the DNA TGCAGTGCTAGCTGGACGGAGGCCTATGGCTACACCTTC. V is TRBV20-1 and J is TRBJ1-2; D is ambiguous. The length of the CDR3 is 13 residues. Germline V gene data show CDR1 as DFQATT and CDR2 as SNEGSKA (reference sequence). V lost 3 bases and J lost 4, with 12 bases in between.

The sample holds many counts of this clonotype. The rearrangement links TRBV20-1 to TRBJ1-6; D unclear. The germline gives CDR1 DFQATT, CDR2 SNEGSKA (reference sequence). CDR3 size: 13 residues. The V end lost 6 bases, the J end lost 0 bases, and 6 bases lay between the germline ends. CDR3 DNA sequence: TGCAGTGCCTCCAGCTCCTATAATTCACCCCTCCACTTT. Translation: CSASSSYNSPLHF.